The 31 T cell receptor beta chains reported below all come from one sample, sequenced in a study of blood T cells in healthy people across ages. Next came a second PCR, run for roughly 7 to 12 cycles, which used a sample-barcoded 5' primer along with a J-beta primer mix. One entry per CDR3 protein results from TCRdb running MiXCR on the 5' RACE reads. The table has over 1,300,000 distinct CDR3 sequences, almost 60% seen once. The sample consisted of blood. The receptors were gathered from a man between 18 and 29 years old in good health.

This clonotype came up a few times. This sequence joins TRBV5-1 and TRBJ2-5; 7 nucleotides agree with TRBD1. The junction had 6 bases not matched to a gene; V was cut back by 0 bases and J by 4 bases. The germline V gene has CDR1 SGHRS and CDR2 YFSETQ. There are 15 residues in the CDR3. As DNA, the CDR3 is TGCGCCAGCAGCTTGGCCGGGACAGTAGGAGAGACCCAGTACTTC. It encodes CASSLAGTVGETQYF.

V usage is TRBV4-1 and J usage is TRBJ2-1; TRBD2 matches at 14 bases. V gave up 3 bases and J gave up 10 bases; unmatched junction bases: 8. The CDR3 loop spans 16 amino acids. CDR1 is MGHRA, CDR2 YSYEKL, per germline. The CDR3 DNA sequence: TGCGCCAGCAGCCACGCGACTAGCGGGAGGGCCAGGGAGCAGTTCTTC. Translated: CASSHATSGRAREQFF.

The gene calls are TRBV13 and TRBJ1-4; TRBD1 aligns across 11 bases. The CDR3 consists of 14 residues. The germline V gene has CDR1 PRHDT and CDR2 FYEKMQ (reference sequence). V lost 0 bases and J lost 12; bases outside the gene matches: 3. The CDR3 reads CASSLGGQGDELFF. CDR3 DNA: TGTGCCAGCAGCTTAGGGGGACAGGGGGACGAACTGTTTTTT.

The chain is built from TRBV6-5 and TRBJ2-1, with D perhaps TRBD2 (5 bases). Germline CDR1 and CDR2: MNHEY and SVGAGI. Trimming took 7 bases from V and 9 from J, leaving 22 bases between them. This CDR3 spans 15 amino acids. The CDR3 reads CASNGVGGAAGEQFF. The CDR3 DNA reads TGTGCCAGCAATGGTGTGGGCGGAGCGGCGGGTGAGCAGTTCTTC.

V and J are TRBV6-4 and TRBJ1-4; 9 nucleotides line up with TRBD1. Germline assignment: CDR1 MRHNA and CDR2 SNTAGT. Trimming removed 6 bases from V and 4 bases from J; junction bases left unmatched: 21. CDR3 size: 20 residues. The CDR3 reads CASRLLTGTGRLAINEKLFF. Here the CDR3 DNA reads TGTGCCAGCAGGCTTCTTACCGGGACAGGGCGCCTTGCAATTAATGAAAAACTGTTTTTT.

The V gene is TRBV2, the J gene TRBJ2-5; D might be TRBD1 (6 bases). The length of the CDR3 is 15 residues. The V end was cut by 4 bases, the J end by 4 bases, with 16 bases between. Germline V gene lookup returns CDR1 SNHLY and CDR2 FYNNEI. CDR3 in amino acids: CASSGGIQGPETQYF. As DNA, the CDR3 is TGTGCCAGCAGTGGGGGAATCCAGGGGCCAGAGACCCAGTACTTC. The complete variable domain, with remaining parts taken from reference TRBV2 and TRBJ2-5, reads EPEVTQTPSHQVTQMGQEVILRCVPISNHLYFYWYRQILGQKVEFLVSFYNNEISEKSEIFDDQFSVERPDGSNFTLKIRSTKLEDSAMYFCASSGGIQGPETQYFGPGTRLLVL.

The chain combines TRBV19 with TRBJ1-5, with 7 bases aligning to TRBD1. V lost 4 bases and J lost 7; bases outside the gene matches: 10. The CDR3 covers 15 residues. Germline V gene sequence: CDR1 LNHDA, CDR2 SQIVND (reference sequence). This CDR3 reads CASSSRGYSGQPQHF. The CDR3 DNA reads TGTGCCAGTAGTAGCAGGGGGTATTCGGGACAGCCCCAGCATTTT.

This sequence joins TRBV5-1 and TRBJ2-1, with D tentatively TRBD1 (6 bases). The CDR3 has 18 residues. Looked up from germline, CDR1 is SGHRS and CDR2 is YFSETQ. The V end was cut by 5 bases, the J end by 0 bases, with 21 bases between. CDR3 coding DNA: TGCGCCAGCAGTGGCAGGGGAACCGCCTCCAGCTCCTACAATGAGCAGTTCTTC. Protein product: CASSGRGTASSSYNEQFF.

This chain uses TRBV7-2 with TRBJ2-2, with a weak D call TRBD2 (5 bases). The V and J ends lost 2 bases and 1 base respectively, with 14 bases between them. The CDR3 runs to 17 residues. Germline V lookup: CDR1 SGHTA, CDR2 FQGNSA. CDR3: CASSLRVGSGNTGELFF. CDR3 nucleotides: TGTGCCAGCAGCTTAAGGGTTGGAAGCGGGAACACCGGGGAGCTGTTTTTT.

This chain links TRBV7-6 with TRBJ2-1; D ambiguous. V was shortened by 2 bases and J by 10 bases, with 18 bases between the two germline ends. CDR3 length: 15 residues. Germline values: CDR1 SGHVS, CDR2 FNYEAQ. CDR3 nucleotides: TGTGCCAGCAGCTTATTTCAGGCGCCCGAAGAGGAGCAGTTCTTC. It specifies CASSLFQAPEEEQFF.

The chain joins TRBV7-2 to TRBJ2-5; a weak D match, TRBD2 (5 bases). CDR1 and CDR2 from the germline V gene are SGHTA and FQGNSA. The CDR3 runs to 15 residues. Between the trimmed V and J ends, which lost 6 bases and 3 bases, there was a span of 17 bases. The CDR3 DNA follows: TGTGCCAGCAGTTTTACTAGTTTGGCGAAAGAGACCCAGTACTTC. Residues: CASSFTSLAKETQYF. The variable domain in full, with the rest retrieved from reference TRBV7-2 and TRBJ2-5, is GAGVSQSPSNKVTEKGKDVELRCDPISGHTALYWYRQSLGQGLEFLIYFQGNSAPDKSGLPSDRFSAERTGGSVSTLTIQRTQQEDSAVYLCASSFTSLAKETQYFGPGTRLLVL.

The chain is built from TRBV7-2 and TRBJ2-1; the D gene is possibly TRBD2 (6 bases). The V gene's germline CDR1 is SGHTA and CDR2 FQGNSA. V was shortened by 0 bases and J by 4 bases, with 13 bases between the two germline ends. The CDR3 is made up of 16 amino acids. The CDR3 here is CASSLAPLARYNEQFF. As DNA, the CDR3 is TGTGCCAGCAGCTTAGCGCCCCTAGCGCGGTACAATGAGCAGTTCTTC.

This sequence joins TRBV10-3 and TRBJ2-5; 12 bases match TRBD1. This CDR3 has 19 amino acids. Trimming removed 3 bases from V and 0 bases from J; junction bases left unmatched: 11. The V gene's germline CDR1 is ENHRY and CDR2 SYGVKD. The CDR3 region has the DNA TGTGCCATCAGTGACCCGGGACAGGGGGCCCGGTTTGACCAAGAGACCCAGTACTTC. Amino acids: CAISDPGQGARFDQETQYF.

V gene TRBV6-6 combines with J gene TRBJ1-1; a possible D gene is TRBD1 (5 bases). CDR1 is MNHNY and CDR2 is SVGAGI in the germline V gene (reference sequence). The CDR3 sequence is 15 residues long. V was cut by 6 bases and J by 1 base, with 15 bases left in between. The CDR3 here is CASRAAGEENTEAFF. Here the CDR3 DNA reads TGTGCCAGCAGGGCGGCGGGGGAAGAGAACACTGAAGCTTTCTTT.

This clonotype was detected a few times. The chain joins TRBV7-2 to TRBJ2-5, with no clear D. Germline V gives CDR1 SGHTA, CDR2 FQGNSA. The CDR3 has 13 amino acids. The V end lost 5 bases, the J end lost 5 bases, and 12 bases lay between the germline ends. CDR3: CASSLLWSETQYF. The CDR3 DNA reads TGTGCCAGCAGCCTGTTATGGAGTGAGACCCAGTACTTC.

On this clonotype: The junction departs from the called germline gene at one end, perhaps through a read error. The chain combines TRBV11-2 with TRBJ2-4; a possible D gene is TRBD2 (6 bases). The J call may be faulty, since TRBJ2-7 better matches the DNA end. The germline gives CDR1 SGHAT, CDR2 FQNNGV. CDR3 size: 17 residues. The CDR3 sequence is CASSLGQRGRDSSEQYF. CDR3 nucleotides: TGTGCCAGCAGCTTAGGCCAAAGGGGAAGGGACTCCTCCGAGCAGTACTTC.

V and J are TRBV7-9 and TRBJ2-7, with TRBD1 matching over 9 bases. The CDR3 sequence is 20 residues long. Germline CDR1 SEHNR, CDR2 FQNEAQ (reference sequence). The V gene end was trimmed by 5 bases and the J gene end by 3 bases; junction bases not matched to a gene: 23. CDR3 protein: CASSPLTAGQGSLGNYEQYF. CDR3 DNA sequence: TGTGCCAGCAGCCCGCTAACAGCGGGACAGGGCAGTCTCGGTAACTACGAGCAGTACTTC.

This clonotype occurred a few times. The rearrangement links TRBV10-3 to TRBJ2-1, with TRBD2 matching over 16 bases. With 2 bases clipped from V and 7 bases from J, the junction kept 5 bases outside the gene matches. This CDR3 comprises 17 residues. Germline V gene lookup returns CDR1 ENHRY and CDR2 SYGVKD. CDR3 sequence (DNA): TGTGCCATCAGTGAGCCGGGACTAGCGGGGGGGCGTAATGAGCAGTTCTTC. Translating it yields CAISEPGLAGGRNEQFF.

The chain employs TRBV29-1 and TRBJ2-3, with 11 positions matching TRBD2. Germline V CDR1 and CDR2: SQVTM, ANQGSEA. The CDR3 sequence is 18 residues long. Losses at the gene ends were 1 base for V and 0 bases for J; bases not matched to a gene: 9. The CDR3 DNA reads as TGCAGCGTTGAAGCACTAGCGGGAGTAAGGGCTAGCACAGATACGCAGTATTTT. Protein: CSVEALAGVRASTDTQYF.

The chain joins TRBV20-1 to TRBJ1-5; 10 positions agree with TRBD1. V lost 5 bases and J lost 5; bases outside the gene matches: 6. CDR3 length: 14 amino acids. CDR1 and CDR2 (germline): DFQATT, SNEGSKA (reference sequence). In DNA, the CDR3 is TGCAGTGCTGCCCGTGGGACAGGGGATCAGCCCCAGCATTTT. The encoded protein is CSAARGTGDQPQHF.

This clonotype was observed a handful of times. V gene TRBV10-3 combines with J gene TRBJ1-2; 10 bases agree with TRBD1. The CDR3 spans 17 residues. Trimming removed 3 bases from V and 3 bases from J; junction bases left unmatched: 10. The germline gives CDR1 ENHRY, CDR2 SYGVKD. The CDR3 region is CAISEGEPGQGYYGYTF. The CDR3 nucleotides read TGTGCCATCAGTGAAGGAGAACCGGGACAGGGGTACTATGGCTACACCTTC.

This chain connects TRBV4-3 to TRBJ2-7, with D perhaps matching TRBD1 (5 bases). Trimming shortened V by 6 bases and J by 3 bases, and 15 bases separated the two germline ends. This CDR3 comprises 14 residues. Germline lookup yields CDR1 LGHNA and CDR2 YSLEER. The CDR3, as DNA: TGCGCCAGCAGTCCAAACTTAGGGGACTACGAGCAGTACTTC. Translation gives CASSPNLGDYEQYF.

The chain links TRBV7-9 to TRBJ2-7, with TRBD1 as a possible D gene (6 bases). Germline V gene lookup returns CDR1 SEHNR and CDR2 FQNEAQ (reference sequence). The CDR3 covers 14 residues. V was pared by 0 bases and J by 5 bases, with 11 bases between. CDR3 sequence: CASSLAQGINEQYF. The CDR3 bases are TGTGCCAGCAGCTTAGCCCAGGGGATCAACGAGCAGTACTTC.

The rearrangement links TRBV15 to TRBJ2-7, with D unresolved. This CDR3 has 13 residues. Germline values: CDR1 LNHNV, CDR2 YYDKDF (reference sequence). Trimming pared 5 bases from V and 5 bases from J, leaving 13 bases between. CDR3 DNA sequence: TGTGCCACCAGCCCAAGGCCTATGGACGAGCAGTACTTC. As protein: CATSPRPMDEQYF.

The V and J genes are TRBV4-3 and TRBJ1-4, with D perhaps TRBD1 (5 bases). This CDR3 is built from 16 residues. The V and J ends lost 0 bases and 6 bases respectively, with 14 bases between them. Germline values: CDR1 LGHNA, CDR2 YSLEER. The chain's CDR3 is CASSQDLAGWDEKLFF. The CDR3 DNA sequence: TGCGCCAGCAGCCAAGATCTCGCAGGGTGGGATGAAAAACTGTTTTTT.

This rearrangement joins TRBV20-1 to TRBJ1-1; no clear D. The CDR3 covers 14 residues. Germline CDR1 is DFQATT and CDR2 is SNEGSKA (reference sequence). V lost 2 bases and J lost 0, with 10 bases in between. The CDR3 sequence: CSARPRRMNTEAFF. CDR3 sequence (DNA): TGCAGTGCTAGACCCCGCAGAATGAACACTGAAGCTTTCTTT.

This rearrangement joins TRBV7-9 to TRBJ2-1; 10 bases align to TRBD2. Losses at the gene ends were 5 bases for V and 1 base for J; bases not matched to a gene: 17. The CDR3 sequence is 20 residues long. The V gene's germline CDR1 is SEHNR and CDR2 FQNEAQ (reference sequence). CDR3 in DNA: TGTGCCAGCAGCCCCCGGTTCCAGCGGGGGGGCAAGGGGTCCTACAATGAGCAGTTCTTC. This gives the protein CASSPRFQRGGKGSYNEQFF.

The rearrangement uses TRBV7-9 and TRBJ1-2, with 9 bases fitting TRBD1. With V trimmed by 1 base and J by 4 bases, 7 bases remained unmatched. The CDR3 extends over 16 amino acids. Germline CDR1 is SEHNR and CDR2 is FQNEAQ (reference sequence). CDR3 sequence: CASSLEQGASVYGYTF. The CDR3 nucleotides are TGTGCCAGCAGCTTAGAACAGGGGGCTTCAGTCTATGGCTACACCTTC.

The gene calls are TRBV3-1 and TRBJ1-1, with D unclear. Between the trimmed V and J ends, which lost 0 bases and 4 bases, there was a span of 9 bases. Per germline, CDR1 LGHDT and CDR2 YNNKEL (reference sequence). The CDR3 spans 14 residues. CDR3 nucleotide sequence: TGTGCCAGCAGCCAAGATTTGGGTGTCACTGAAGCTTTCTTT. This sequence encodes CASSQDLGVTEAFF.

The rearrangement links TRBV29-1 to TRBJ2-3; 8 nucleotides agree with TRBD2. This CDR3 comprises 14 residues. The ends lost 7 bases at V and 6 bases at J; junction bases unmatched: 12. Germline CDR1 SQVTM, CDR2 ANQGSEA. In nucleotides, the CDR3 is TGCAGCGCCGCTCGCGCGGGGGGTATGGATACGCAGTATTTT. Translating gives CSAARAGGMDTQYF.

CDR3 protein: CASSFGLAEGWETQYF. The CDR3 coding sequence is TGTGCCAGCAGCTTCGGACTAGCGGAGGGGTGGGAGACCCAGTACTTC. The J gene is TRBJ2-5, the V gene TRBV7-2; 10 nucleotides line up with TRBD2. Germline values: CDR1 SGHTA, CDR2 FQGNSA. The V gene end was trimmed by 3 bases and the J gene end by 5 bases; junction bases not matched to a gene: 9. This CDR3 is built from 16 residues. The full variable domain, rest sourced from reference TRBV7-2 and TRBJ2-5, is GAGVSQSPSNKVTEKGKDVELRCDPISGHTALYWYRQSLGQGLEFLIYFQGNSAPDKSGLPSDRFSAERTGGSVSTLTIQRTQQEDSAVYLCASSFGLAEGWETQYFGPGTRLLVL.